This T cell receptor (beta chain) was sequenced for a study of shared clonotypes between healthy human individuals. Across the study: Each donor had three CD4 naive, three CD4 memory, two CD8 naive and one CD8 memory plate.

Study outcomes and limitations: Sample collection involved blood only; tissue repertoires are likely different. Rarefaction curves obtained for sorted subsets showed sequencing incomplete despite large depth.

The CDR3 is 14 residues long. Using immunoSEQ multiplex PCR, the repertoire was profiled, and TCRdb retains in-frame clones only, with some absent. The data show about 2.2 million clones, about 94% seen once. To note about this clone: The antigen is undetermined.

CD45RO negativity and positive selection for CCR7 defined naive CD8 cells, a population that excluded terminally differentiated effector memory CD45RA+ cells. Participating donors were healthy, HIV-negative adults free of recent acute infections or vaccinations. This TCR was sampled from a man aged 18 to 29 in good health. Some clones in this sample may be carry-over from other donors' samples. V usage is TRBV7-5 and J usage is TRBJ2-3; TRBD2, the D gene given by the table, was not confirmed from the DNA. TRBV7-5 is flagged as a pseudogene. Material for sequencing was naive CD8+ T cells from PBMCs. CDR3 nucleotides: TGTGCCAGAAGCCCCCTCCGGGACTTGAGTGAGCAGTATTTT. Its protein product is CARSPLRDLSEQYF.